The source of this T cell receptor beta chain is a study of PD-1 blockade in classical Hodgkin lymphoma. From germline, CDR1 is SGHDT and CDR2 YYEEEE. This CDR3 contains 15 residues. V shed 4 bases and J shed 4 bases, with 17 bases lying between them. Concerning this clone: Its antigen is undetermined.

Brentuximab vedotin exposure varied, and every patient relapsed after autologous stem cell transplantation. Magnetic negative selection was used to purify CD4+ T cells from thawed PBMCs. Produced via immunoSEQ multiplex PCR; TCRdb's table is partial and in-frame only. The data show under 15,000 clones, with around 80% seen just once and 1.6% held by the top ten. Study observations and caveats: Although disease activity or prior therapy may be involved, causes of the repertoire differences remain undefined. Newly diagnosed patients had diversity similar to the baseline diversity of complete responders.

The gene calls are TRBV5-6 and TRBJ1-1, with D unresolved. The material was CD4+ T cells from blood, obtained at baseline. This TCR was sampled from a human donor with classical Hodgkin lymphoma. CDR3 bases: TGTGCCAGCAGCCAAGCACCTGGGATACTCACTGAAGCTTTCTTT. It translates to CASSQAPGILTEAFF.